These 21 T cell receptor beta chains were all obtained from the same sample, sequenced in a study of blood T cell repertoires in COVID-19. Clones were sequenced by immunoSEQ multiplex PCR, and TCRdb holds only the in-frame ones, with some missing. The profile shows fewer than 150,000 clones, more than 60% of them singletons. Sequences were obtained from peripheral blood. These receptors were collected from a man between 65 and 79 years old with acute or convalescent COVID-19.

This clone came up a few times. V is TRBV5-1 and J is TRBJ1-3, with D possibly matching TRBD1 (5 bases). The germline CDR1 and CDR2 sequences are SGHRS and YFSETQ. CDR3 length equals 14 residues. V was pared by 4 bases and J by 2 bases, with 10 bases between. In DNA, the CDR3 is TGCGCCAGCAGCCCCGGGGGACCTGGAAACACCATATATTTT. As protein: CASSPGGPGNTIYF.

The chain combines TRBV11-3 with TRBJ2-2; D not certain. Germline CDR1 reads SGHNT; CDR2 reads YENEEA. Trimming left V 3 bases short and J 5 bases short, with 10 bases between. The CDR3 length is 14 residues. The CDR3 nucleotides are TGTGCCAGCAGCTTCCTCCGCCAGACCGGGGAGCTGTTTTTT. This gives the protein CASSFLRQTGELFF.

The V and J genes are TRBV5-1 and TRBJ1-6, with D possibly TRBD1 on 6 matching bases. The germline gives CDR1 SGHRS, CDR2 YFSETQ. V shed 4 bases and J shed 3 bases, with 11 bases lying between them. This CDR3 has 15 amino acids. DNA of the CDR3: TGCGCCAGCAGCCCCGGACAGCTCTATAATTCACCCCTCCACTTT. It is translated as CASSPGQLYNSPLHF.

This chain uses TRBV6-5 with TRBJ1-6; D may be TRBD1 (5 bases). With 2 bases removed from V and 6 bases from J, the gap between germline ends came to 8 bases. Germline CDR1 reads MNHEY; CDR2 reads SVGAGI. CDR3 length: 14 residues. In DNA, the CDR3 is TGTGCCAGCAGTTACGGGGGGGGTAATTCACCCCTCCACTTT. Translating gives CASSYGGGNSPLHF.

CDR3 nucleotide sequence: TGTGCCAGCACCCCCTCGCTAGTCTATGGCTACACCTTC. Its translation is CASTPSLVYGYTF. V and J are TRBV12-3 or TRBV12-4 and TRBJ1-2; D is ambiguous. Trimming took off 7 bases at V and 4 bases at J, with 13 bases between the two ends. CDR3 length equals 13 residues.

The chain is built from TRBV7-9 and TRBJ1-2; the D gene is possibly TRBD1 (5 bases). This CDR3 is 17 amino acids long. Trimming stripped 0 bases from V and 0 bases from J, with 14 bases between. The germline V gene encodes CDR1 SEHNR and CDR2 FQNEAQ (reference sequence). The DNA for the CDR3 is TGTGCCAGCAGCTTAGCGCTTCCGGGGACTGCTAACTATGGCTACACCTTC. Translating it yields CASSLALPGTANYGYTF.

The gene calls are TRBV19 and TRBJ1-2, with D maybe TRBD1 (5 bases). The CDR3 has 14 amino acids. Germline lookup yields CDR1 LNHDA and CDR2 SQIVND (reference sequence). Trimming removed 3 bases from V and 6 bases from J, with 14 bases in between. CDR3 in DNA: TGTGCCAGTAGTATGAAGGGGACTCAGAATGGCTACACCTTC. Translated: CASSMKGTQNGYTF.

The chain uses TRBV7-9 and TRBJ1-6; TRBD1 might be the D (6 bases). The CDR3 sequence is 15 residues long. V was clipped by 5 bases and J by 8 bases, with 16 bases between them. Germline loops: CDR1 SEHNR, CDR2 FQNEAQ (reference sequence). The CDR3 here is CASSVTGIRDSPLHF. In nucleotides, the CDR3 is TGTGCCAGCAGCGTTACAGGGATCAGGGATTCACCCCTCCACTTT.

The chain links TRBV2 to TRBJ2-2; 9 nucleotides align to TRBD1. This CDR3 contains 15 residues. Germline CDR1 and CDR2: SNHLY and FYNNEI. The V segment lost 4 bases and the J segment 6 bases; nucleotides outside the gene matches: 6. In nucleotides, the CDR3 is TGTGCCAGCAGTGGGGGACAGGGTCAAGCCGGGGAGCTGTTTTTT. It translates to CASSGGQGQAGELFF.

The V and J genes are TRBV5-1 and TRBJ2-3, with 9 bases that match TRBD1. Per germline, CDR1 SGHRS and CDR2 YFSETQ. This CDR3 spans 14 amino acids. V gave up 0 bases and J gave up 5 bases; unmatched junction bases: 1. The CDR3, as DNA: TGCGCCAGCAGCTTGGGACAGGGGGGAGATACGCAGTATTTT. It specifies CASSLGQGGDTQYF.

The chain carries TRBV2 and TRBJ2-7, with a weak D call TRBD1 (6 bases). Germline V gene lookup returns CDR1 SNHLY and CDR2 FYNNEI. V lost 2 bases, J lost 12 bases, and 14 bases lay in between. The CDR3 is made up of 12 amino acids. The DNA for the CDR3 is TGTGCCAGCAGTGAAAGTCTCAGGGGCAGGTACTTC. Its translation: CASSESLRGRYF.

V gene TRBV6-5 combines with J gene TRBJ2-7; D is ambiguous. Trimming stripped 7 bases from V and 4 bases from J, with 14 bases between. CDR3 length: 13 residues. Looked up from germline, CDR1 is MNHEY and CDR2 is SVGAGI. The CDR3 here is CASKVQTPYEQYF. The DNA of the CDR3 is TGTGCCAGCAAAGTACAGACACCTTACGAGCAGTACTTC.

CDR3 bases: TGCGCCAGCTCCCTGGAGGAAGGGGGAAAAGCTTTCTTT. As protein: CASSLEEGGKAFF. J is TRBJ1-1 and V is TRBV5-1; perhaps TRBD1 as D (6 bases). This CDR3 has 13 residues. The V gene lost 7 bases and the J gene lost 9 bases, with 19 bases spanning the gap. Germline CDR1 reads SGHRS; CDR2 reads YFSETQ.

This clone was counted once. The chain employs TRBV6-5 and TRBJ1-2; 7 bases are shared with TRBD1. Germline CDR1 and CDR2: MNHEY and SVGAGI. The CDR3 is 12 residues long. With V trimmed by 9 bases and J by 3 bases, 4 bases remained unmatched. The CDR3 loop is CARGDSYYGYTF. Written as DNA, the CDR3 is TGTGCCAGGGGGGACAGCTACTATGGCTACACCTTC.

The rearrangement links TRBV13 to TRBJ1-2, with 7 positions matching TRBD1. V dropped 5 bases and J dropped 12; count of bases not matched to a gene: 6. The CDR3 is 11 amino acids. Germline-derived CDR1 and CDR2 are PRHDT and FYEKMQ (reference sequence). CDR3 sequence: CASSRDSKDTF. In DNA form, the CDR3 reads TGTGCCAGCAGCCGGGACAGCAAAGACACCTTC.

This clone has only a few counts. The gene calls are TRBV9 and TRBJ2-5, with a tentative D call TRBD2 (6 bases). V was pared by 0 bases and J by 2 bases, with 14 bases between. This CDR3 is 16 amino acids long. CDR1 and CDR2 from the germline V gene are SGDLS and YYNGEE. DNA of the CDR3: TGTGCCAGCAGCGTAGGCTCAGTTGGGAGGCAAGAGACCCAGTACTTC. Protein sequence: CASSVGSVGRQETQYF.

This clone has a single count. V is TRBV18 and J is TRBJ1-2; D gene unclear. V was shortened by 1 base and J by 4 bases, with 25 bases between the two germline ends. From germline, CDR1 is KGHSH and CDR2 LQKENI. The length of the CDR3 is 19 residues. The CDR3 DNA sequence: TGTGCCAGCTCACCACTTTTGACTTTCCTTTCCCCGGAATCCTATGGCTACACCTTC. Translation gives CASSPLLTFLSPESYGYTF. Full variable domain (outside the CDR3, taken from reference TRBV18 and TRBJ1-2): NAGVMQNPRHLVRRRGQEARLRCSPMKGHSHVYWYRQLPEEGLKFMVYLQKENIIDESGMPKERFSAEFPKEGPSILRIQQVVRGDSAAYFCASSPLLTFLSPESYGYTFGSGTRLTVV.

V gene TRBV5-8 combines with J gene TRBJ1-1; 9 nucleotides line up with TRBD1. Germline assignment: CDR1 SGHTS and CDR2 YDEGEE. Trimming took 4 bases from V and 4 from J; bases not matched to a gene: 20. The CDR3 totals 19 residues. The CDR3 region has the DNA TGTGCCAGCAGCCTACGTATGGTTGGGACAGGGCTTCAGGGCACTGAAGCTTTCTTT. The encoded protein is CASSLRMVGTGLQGTEAFF.

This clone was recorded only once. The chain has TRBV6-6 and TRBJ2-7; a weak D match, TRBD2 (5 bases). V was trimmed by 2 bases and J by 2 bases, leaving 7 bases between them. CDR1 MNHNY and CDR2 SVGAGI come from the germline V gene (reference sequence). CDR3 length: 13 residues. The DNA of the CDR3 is TGTGCCAGCAGTTACGAGGGAGCCTACGAGCAGTACTTC. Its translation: CASSYEGAYEQYF.

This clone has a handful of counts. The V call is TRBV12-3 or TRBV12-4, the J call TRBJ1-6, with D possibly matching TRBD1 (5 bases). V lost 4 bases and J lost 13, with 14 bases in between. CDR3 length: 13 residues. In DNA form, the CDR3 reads TGTGCCAGCAGTTCCAGGGAGGAAGGGCCCCTCCACTTT. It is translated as CASSSREEGPLHF.

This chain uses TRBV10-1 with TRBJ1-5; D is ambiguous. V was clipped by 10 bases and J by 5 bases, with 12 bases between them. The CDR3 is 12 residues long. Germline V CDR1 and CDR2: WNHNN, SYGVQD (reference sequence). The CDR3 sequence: CAILPSDQPQHF. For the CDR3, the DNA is TGCGCCATACTGCCGTCCGATCAGCCCCAGCATTTT.